These 10 T cell receptor beta chains were sequenced from one sample in a study of shared clonotypes between healthy human individuals. Assay: immunoSEQ multiplex PCR; the TCRdb copy retains only in-frame clones and omits some. Of about 2.4 million clones in the sample, roughly 93% were seen once. The sample consisted of naive CD4+ T cells from PBMCs. The subset was: CD45RA+ positively selected. These receptors were collected from a man aged 18 to 30 in good health. Some clones in this sample may be carry-over from other donors' samples.

The chain carries TRBV6-4 and TRBJ1-2, with D unclear. The CDR3 length is 13 residues. V was pared by 6 bases and J by 0 bases, with 8 bases between. Germline V gene data show CDR1 as MRHNA and CDR2 as SNTAGT. CDR3 sequence reads: CASRDGTNYGYTF. For the CDR3, the DNA is TGTGCCAGCAGGGACGGGACTAACTATGGCTACACCTTC.

The rearrangement uses TRBV27 and TRBJ2-7; a possible D gene is TRBD1 (5 bases). The CDR3 length is 15 residues. Trimming removed 4 bases from V and 2 bases from J, with 15 bases in between. Looked up from germline, CDR1 is MNHEY and CDR2 is SMNVEV (reference sequence). The CDR3 protein is CASSYRRTQAYEQYF. CDR3 DNA sequence: TGTGCCAGCAGTTATCGGCGGACACAAGCCTACGAGCAGTACTTC.

J is TRBJ2-5 and V is TRBV7-3; D is possibly TRBD2 (5 bases). Per germline, CDR1 SGHTA and CDR2 FQGTGA. The V gene lost 2 bases and the J gene lost 5 bases, with 18 bases spanning the gap. This CDR3 region has 16 residues. The CDR3 coding sequence is TGTGCCAGCAGCTTAGGGAGATCCGTCGGACGGGAGACCCAGTACTTC. This sequence encodes CASSLGRSVGRETQYF.

The V and J genes are TRBV2 and TRBJ1-1, with 7 bases fitting TRBD1. The length of the CDR3 is 13 residues. The V gene's germline CDR1 is SNHLY and CDR2 FYNNEI. Trimming took 8 bases from V and 1 from J; bases not matched to a gene: 4. In DNA form, the CDR3 reads TGTGCCAGCGCTCACAGGGGGAACACTGAAGCTTTCTTT. Protein sequence: CASAHRGNTEAFF.

The chain has TRBV10-3 and TRBJ2-6; 8 nucleotides line up with TRBD1. V gave up 10 bases and J gave up 0 bases; unmatched junction bases: 8. The germline V gene encodes CDR1 ENHRY and CDR2 SYGVKD. This CDR3 has 16 amino acids. The DNA for the CDR3 is TGTGCCACCAAAGACAGGGGTCGCTCTGGGGCCAACGTCCTGACTTTC. This codes for CATKDRGRSGANVLTF.

J is TRBJ2-7 and V is TRBV5-8; D unclear. This CDR3 has 14 amino acids. Trimming cost V 1 base and J 3 bases, with 11 bases left between them. Germline V gene data show CDR1 as SGHTS and CDR2 as YDEGEE. The CDR3 DNA is TGTGCCAGCAGCTTGTTTGGCCGCGACTACGAGCAGTACTTC. This codes for CASSLFGRDYEQYF.

This chain connects TRBV7-9 to TRBJ2-7, with D unclear. This CDR3 has 14 amino acids. V was shortened by 5 bases and J by 2 bases, with 13 bases between the two germline ends. Germline loops: CDR1 SEHNR, CDR2 FQNEAQ (reference sequence). As DNA, the CDR3 is TGTGCCAGCAGCCCACCCGGCAGTACCTACGAGCAGTACTTC. Its translation: CASSPPGSTYEQYF.

The chain recombines TRBV18 with TRBJ2-1; D is possibly TRBD1 (6 bases). V was pared by 1 base and J by 12 bases, with 16 bases between. Germline assignment: CDR1 KGHSH and CDR2 LQKENI. The CDR3 sequence is 14 residues long. The CDR3 sequence is CASSPQDSEWGQFF. The CDR3 DNA sequence: TGTGCCAGCTCACCACAGGACAGTGAATGGGGGCAGTTCTTC. Variable domain in full (rest from reference TRBV18 and TRBJ2-1): NAGVMQNPRHLVRRRGQEARLRCSPMKGHSHVYWYRQLPEEGLKFMVYLQKENIIDESGMPKERFSAEFPKEGPSILRIQQVVRGDSAAYFCASSPQDSEWGQFFGPGTRLTVL.

This clone was recorded only once. The rearrangement joins TRBV6-5 to TRBJ1-1; maybe TRBD1 (5 bases). From germline, CDR1 is MNHEY and CDR2 SVGAGI. The CDR3 runs to 14 residues. V lost 0 bases and J lost 4, with 9 bases in between. CDR3 sequence reads: CASSYSAGPTEAFF. The DNA of the CDR3 is TGTGCCAGCAGTTACTCAGCAGGGCCCACTGAAGCTTTCTTT.

The chain recombines TRBV6-1 with TRBJ1-2, with D maybe TRBD1 (6 bases). The ends were cut back, 1 base at V and 4 bases at J, with 13 bases in the middle. The CDR3 consists of 15 residues. Germline V gene lookup returns CDR1 MNHNS and CDR2 SASEGT. CDR3 coding DNA: TGTGCCAGCAGTGAAGGGAAAGGGGGACTCTATGGCTACACCTTC. Translating it yields CASSEGKGGLYGYTF.